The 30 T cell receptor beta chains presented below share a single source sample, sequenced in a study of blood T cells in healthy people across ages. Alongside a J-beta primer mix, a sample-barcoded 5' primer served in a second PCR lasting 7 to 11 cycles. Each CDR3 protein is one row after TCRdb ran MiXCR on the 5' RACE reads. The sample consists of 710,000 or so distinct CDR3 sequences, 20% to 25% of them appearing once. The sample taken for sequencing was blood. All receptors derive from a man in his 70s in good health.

CDR3 sequence: CATHRGDEKLFF. CDR3 in DNA: TGTGCCACCCACCGGGGAGATGAAAAACTGTTTTTT. V is TRBV18 and J is TRBJ1-4, with D uncertain. Germline CDR1 KGHSH, CDR2 LQKENI. V gave up 10 bases and J gave up 6 bases, with 12 bases separating them. This CDR3 has 12 residues.

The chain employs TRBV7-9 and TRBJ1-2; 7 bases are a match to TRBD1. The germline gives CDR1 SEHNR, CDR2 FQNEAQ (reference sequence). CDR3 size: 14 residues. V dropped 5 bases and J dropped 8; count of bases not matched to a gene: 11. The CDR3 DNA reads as TGTGCCAGCAGCACCTCCGACAGGGCGCTCGGCTACACCTTC. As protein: CASSTSDRALGYTF.

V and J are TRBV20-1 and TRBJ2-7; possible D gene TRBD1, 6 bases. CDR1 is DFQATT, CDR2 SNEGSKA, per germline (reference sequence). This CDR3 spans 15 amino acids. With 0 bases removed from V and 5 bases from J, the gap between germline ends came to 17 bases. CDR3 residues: CSARDLAGEPDEQYF. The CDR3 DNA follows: TGCAGTGCTAGAGACCTCGCAGGGGAACCCGACGAGCAGTACTTC.

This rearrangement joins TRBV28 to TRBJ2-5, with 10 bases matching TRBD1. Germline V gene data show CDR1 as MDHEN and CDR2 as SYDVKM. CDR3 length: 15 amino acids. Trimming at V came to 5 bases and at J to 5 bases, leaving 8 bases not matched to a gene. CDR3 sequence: CASSPDRGPGETQYF. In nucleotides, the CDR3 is TGTGCCAGCAGTCCCGACAGGGGGCCGGGGGAGACCCAGTACTTC.

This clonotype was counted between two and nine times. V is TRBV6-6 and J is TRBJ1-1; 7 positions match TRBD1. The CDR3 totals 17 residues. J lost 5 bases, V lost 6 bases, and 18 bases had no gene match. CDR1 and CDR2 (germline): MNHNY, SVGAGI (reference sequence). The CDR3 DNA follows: TGTGCCAGCAGCCGAGAGGGACAGCGAAACCCCTGGACTGAAGCTTTCTTT. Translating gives CASSREGQRNPWTEAFF.

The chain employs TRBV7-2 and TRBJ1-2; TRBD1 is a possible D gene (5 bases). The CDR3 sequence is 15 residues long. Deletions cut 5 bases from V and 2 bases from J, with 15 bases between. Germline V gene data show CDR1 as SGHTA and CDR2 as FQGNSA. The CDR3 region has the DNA TGTGCCAGCAGCGACTTGGCAGGGCCCAACTATGGCTACACCTTC. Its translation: CASSDLAGPNYGYTF.

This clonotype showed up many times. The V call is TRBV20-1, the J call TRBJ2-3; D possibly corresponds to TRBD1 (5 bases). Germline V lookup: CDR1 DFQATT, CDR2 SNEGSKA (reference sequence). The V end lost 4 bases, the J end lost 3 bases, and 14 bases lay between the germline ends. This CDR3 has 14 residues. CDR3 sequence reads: CSANPGMGTDTQYF. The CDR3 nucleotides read TGCAGTGCTAATCCAGGGATGGGAACAGATACGCAGTATTTT.

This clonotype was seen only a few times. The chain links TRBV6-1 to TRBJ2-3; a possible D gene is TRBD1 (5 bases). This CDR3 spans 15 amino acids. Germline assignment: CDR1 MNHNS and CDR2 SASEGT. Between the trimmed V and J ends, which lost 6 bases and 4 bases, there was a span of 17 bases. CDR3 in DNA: TGTGCCAGCAGAAAGATACAGGTCCTGCCAGATACGCAGTATTTT. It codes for CASRKIQVLPDTQYF.

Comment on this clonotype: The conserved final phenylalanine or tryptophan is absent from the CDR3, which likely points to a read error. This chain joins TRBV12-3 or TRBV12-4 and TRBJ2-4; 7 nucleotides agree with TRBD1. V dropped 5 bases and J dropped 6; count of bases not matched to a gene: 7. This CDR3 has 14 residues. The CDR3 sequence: CASSRQGDLNIQYL. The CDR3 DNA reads TGTGCCAGCAGTCGACAGGGAGATCTAAACATTCAGTACCTC.

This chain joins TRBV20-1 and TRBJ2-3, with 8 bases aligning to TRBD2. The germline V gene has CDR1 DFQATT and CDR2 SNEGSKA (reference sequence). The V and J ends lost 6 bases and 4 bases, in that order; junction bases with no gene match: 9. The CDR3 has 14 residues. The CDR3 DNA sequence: TGCAGTGCAGGGAAGCGGGAGATCTCAGATACGCAGTATTTT. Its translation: CSAGKREISDTQYF.

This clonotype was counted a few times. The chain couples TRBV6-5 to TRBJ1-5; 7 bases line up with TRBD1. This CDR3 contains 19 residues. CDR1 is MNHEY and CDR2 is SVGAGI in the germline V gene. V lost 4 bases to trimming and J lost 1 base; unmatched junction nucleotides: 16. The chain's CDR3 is CASSSQPVAGGLSNQPQHF. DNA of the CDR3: TGTGCCAGCAGTTCCCAACCGGTGGCAGGGGGTCTCAGCAATCAGCCCCAGCATTTT.

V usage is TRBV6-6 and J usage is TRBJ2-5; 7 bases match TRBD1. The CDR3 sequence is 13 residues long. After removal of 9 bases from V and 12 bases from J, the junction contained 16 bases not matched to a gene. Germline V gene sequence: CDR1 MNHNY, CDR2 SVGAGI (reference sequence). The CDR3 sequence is CASTRDSTIMEYF. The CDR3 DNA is TGTGCCAGTACCAGGGACAGCACCATCATGGAGTACTTC.

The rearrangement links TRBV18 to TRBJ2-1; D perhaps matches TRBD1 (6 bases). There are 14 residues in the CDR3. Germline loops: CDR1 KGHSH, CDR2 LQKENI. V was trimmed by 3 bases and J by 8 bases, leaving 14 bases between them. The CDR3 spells CASSPGTGTDEQFF. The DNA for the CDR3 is TGTGCCAGCTCACCGGGCACAGGGACCGATGAGCAGTTCTTC.

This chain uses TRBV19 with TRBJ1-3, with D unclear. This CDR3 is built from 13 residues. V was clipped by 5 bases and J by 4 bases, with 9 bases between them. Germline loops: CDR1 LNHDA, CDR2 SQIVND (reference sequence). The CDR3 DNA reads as TGTGCCAGTAGTCAAGATTGGGGAAACACCATATATTTT. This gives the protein CASSQDWGNTIYF.

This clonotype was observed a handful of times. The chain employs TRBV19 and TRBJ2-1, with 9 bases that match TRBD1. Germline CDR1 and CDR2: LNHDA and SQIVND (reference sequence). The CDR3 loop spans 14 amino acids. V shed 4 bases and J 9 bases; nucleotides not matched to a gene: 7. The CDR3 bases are TGTGCCAGTAGTACCTCTCGGGACAGGGTTGAGCAGTTCTTC. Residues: CASSTSRDRVEQFF.

The CDR3 sequence is CASSTDRGLFKNIQYF. The CDR3, as DNA: TGTGCCAGCAGTACAGACAGGGGGTTGTTCAAAAACATTCAGTACTTC. V and J are TRBV12-3 or TRBV12-4 and TRBJ2-4; 9 bases align to TRBD1. The CDR3 runs 16 residues. Trimming took 5 bases from V and 3 from J; bases not matched to a gene: 8.

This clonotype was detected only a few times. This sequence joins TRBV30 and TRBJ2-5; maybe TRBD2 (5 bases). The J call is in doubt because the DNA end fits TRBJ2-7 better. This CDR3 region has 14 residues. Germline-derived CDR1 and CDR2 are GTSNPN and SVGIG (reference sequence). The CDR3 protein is CAWSVRLATYEQYV. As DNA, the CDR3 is TGTGCCTGGAGTGTGAGGCTAGCCACCTACGAGCAGTACGTC.

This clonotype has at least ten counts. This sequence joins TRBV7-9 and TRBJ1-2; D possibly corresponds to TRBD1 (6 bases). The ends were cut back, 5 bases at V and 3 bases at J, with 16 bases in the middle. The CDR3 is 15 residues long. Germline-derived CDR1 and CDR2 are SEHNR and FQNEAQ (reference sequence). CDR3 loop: CASSIDRTGYYGYTF. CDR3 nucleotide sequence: TGTGCCAGCAGCATAGACCGAACAGGGTACTATGGCTACACCTTC. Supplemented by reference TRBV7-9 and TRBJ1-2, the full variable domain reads DTGVSQNPRHKITKRGQNVTFRCDPISEHNRLYWYRQTLGQGPEFLTYFQNEAQLEKSRLLSDRFSAERPKGSFSTLEIQRTEQGDSAMYLCASSIDRTGYYGYTFGSGTRLTVV.

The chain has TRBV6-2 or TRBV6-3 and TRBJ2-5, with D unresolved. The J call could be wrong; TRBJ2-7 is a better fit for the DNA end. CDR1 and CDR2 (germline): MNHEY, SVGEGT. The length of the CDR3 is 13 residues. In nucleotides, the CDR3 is TGTGCCAGCAGTTACTCCCTCTACTACGAGCAGTACGTC. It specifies CASSYSLYYEQYV.

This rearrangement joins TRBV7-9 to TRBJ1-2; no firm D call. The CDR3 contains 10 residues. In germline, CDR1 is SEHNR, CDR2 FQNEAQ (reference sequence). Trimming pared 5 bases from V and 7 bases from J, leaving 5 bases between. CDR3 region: CASSLSGYTF. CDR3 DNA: TGTGCCAGCAGCCTCAGTGGCTACACCTTC.

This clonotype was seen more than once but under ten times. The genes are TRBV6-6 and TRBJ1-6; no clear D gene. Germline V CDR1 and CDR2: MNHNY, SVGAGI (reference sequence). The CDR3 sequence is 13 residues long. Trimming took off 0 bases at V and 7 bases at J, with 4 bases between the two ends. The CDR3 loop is CASSYSGNSPLHF. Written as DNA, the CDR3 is TGTGCCAGCAGTTACTCAGGGAATTCACCCCTCCACTTT.

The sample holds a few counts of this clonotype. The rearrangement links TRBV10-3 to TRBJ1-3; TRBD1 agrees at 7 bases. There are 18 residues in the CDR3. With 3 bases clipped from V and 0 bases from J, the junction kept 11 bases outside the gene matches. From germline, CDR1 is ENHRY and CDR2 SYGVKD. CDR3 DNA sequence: TGTGCCATCAGTGACCAATTGGGACAGCGCAACTCTGGAAACACCATATATTTT. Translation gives CAISDQLGQRNSGNTIYF.

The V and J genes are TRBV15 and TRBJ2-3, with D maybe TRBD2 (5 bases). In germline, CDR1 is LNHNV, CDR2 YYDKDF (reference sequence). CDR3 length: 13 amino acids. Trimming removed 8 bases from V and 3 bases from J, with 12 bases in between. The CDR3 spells CATAIGVTDTQYF. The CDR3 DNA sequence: TGTGCCACCGCTATCGGGGTTACAGATACGCAGTATTTT. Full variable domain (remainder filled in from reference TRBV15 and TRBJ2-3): DAMVIQNPRYQVTQFGKPVTLSCSQTLNHNVMYWYQQKSSQAPKLLFHYYDKDFNNEADTPDNFQSRRPNTSFCFLDIRSPGLGDTAMYLCATAIGVTDTQYFGPGTRLTVL.

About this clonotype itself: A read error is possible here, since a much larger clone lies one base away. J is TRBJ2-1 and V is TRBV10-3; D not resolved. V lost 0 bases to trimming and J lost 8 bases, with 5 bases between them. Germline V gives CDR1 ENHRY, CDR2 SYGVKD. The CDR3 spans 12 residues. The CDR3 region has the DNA TGTGCCATCAGTGAGTCGAGGTATGAGCAGTTCTTC. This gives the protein CAISESRYEQFF.

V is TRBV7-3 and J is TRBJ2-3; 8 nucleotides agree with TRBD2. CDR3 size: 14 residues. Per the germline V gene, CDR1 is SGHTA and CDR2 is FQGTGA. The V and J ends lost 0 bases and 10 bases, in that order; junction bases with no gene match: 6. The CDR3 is CASSLTSGTRAQYF. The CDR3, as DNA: TGTGCCAGCAGCTTAACGTCGGGGACTAGGGCGCAGTATTTT. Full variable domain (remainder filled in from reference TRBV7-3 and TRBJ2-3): GAGVSQTPSNKVTEKGKYVELRCDPISGHTALYWYRQSLGQGPEFLIYFQGTGAADDSGLPNDRFFAVRPEGSVSTLKIQRTERGDSAVYLCASSLTSGTRAQYFGPGTRLTVL.

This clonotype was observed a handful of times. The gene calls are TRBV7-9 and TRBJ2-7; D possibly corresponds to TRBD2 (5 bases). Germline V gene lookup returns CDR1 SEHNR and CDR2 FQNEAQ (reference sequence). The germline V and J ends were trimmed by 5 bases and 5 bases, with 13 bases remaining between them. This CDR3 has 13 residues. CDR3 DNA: TGTGCCAGCAGCCCCCGACCGAGGGACGAGCAGTACTTC. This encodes CASSPRPRDEQYF.

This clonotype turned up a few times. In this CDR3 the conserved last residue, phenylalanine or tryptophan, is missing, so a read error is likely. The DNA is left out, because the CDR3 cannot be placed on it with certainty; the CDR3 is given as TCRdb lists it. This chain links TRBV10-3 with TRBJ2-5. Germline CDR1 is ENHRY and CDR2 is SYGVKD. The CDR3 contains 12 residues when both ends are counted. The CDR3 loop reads CAISESDGRLYV.

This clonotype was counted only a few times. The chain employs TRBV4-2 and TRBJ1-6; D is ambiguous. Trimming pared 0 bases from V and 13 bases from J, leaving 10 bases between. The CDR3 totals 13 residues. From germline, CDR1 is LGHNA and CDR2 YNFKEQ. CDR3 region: CASSQDKLRPLHF. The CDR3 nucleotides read TGTGCCAGCAGCCAAGATAAACTCCGGCCCCTCCACTTT.

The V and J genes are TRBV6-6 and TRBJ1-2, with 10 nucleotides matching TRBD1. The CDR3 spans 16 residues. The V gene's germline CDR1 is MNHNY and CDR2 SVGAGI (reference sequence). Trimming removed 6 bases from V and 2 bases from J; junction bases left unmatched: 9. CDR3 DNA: TGTGCCAGCAGCCCGACCCCGGGACAGGGGAACTATGGCTACACCTTC. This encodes CASSPTPGQGNYGYTF.

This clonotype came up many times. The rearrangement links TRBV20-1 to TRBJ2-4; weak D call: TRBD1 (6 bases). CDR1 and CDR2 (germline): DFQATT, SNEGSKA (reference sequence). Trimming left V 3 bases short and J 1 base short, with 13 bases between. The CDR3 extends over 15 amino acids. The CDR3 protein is CSARDLQGAKNIQYF. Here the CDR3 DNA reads TGCAGTGCTAGGGACCTCCAGGGGGCCAAAAACATTCAGTACTTC.